Below, 30 T cell receptor beta chains from the same sample are listed, as sequenced in a study of radiotherapy plus CTLA-4 blockade in lung cancer. The data were produced by immunoSEQ multiplex PCR, yet TCRdb's version contains in-frame clones alone and is incomplete. The sample consists of approximately 73,000 clones, 80% to 90% of them appearing once. This specimen was peripheral blood, taken from a patient treated with radiotherapy plus ipilimumab. These receptors all come from a human donor with non-small cell lung cancer that progressed on radiotherapy plus ipilimumab.

CDR3 sequence: CASSRASGIQETQYF. CDR3 DNA: TGTGCCAGCTCCCGGGCTAGCGGGATCCAAGAGACCCAGTACTTC. The V call is TRBV28, the J call TRBJ2-5; 9 positions agree with TRBD2. Germline trimming cut 8 bases from V and 1 base from J; bases unmatched to any gene: 8. Germline V gene lookup returns CDR1 MDHEN and CDR2 SYDVKM. The CDR3 covers 15 residues.

The CDR3 spells CASSHRDYNYEQYF. DNA for the CDR3: TGTGCCAGCAGCCACCGGGACTATAACTACGAGCAGTACTTC. The chain has TRBV11-2 and TRBJ2-7; 7 bases map to TRBD2. The CDR3 length is 14 residues. Germline lookup yields CDR1 SGHAT and CDR2 FQNNGV. The V gene end was trimmed by 5 bases and the J gene end by 3 bases; junction bases not matched to a gene: 7.

In its sample, this clone was seen a few times. This chain connects TRBV5-4 to TRBJ2-2, with D perhaps matching TRBD1 or TRBD2 (5 bases each). The CDR3 runs to 14 residues. V was pared by 0 bases and J by 5 bases, with 8 bases between. Germline V gene data show CDR1 as SGHNT and CDR2 as YYREEE (reference sequence). The CDR3 here is CASSLEWGTGELFF. As DNA, the CDR3 is TGTGCCAGCAGCTTGGAGTGGGGGACCGGGGAGCTGTTTTTT.

J is TRBJ2-7 and V is TRBV5-1; 7 bases are shared with TRBD2. In germline, CDR1 is SGHRS, CDR2 YFSETQ. There are 14 residues in the CDR3. After removal of 0 bases from V and 7 bases from J, the junction contained 7 bases not matched to a gene. CDR3: CASSLGGGAGEQYF. In DNA form, the CDR3 reads TGCGCCAGCAGCTTGGGCGGGGGAGCGGGTGAGCAGTACTTC.

CDR3 amino acids: CASSPLSGELFF. The CDR3 DNA reads as TGTGCCAGCAGCCCCCTCAGCGGGGAGCTGTTTTTT. This chain links TRBV9 with TRBJ2-2; no firm D call. The CDR3 has 12 amino acids. The V and J ends lost 4 bases and 7 bases respectively, with 8 bases between them. The germline V gene has CDR1 SGDLS and CDR2 YYNGEE.

The chain uses TRBV5-1 and TRBJ2-2, with 15 bases matching TRBD2. Per the germline V gene, CDR1 is SGHRS and CDR2 is YFSETQ. Trimming at V came to 4 bases and at J to 3 bases, leaving 13 bases not matched to a gene. This CDR3 is built from 20 residues. The CDR3 sequence is CASSLSRTSGRVTDTGELFF. CDR3 nucleotides: TGCGCCAGCAGCCTATCCCGGACTAGCGGGAGGGTGACTGACACCGGGGAGCTGTTTTTT.

This chain joins TRBV28 and TRBJ1-5, with D possibly matching TRBD1 (6 bases). The germline CDR1 and CDR2 sequences are MDHEN and SYDVKM. The CDR3 totals 18 residues. The germline V and J ends were trimmed by 7 bases and 0 bases, with 22 bases remaining between them. The chain's CDR3 is CASNPGRTAIGSNQPQHF. In nucleotides, the CDR3 is TGTGCCAGCAATCCGGGACGGACAGCTATTGGTAGCAATCAGCCCCAGCATTTT. The full variable domain, in which reference TRBV28 and TRBJ1-5 provide the parts outside the CDR3, is DVKVTQSSRYLVKRTGEKVFLECVQDMDHENMFWYRQDPGLGLRLIYFSYDVKMKEKGDIPEGYSVSREKKERFSLILESASTNQTSMYLCASNPGRTAIGSNQPQHFGDGTRLSIL.

The V gene is TRBV18, the J gene TRBJ2-6; D is ambiguous. Germline V gene sequence: CDR1 KGHSH, CDR2 LQKENI. The CDR3 covers 17 residues. V lost 2 bases to trimming and J lost 0 bases, with 11 bases between them. In nucleotides, the CDR3 is TGTGCCAGCTCACCAGACATTCGGATCTCTGGGGCCAACGTCCTGACTTTC. Translated: CASSPDIRISGANVLTF.

This chain uses TRBV5-1 with TRBJ2-2; TRBD2 matches 13 bases. CDR3 length: 17 residues. Germline lookup yields CDR1 SGHRS and CDR2 YFSETQ. Trimming took 4 bases from V and 1 from J; bases not matched to a gene: 4. The CDR3, as DNA: TGCGCCAGCAGCACGGGACTAGCGGGGCAGAACACCGGGGAGCTGTTTTTT. This translates into CASSTGLAGQNTGELFF.

This chain connects TRBV30 to TRBJ2-7, with D hard to call. Trimming removed 0 bases at V and 2 bases at J, with 5 bases between. Looked up from germline, CDR1 is GTSNPN and CDR2 is SVGIG (reference sequence). The CDR3 totals 12 residues. The CDR3 loop reads CAWSVSPYEQYF. CDR3 coding DNA: TGTGCCTGGAGTGTCAGCCCCTACGAGCAGTACTTC.

This chain connects TRBV7-9 to TRBJ2-2; D call uncertain. With 5 bases removed from V and 0 bases from J, the gap between germline ends came to 16 bases. The CDR3 runs to 17 residues. Germline lookup yields CDR1 SEHNR and CDR2 FQNEAQ (reference sequence). CDR3 amino acids: CASSPPVGATNTGELFF. In DNA form, the CDR3 reads TGTGCCAGCAGCCCCCCCGTCGGAGCCACGAACACCGGGGAGCTGTTTTTT. The full variable domain, its missing parts supplied by reference TRBV7-9 and TRBJ2-2, is DTGVSQNPRHKITKRGQNVTFRCDPISEHNRLYWYRQTLGQGPEFLTYFQNEAQLEKSRLLSDRFSAERPKGSFSTLEIQRTEQGDSAMYLCASSPPVGATNTGELFFGEGSRLTVL.

V is TRBV2 and J is TRBJ1-1; D remains unclear. The CDR3 covers 13 residues. Trimming removed 11 bases from V and 4 bases from J, with 17 bases in between. Per the germline V gene, CDR1 is SNHLY and CDR2 is FYNNEI. CDR3 bases: TGTGCCGGCAAATCGGGTCTAGGCACTGAAGCTTTCTTT. Protein: CAGKSGLGTEAFF.

The V and J genes are TRBV7-9 and TRBJ1-5; D is ambiguous. The ends were cut back, 4 bases at V and 7 bases at J, with 8 bases in the middle. This CDR3 region has 12 residues. CDR1 is SEHNR, CDR2 FQNEAQ, per germline (reference sequence). The CDR3 DNA reads TGTGCCAGCAGCTCAGGTTACCAGCCCCAGCATTTT. It is translated as CASSSGYQPQHF. The full variable domain, with the rest looked up from reference TRBV7-9 and TRBJ1-5, is DTGVSQNPRHKITKRGQNVTFRCDPISEHNRLYWYRQTLGQGPEFLTYFQNEAQLEKSRLLSDRFSAERPKGSFSTLEIQRTEQGDSAMYLCASSSGYQPQHFGDGTRLSIL.

The chain joins TRBV7-9 to TRBJ2-7, with TRBD1 as a possible D gene (5 bases). V gave up 6 bases and J gave up 0 bases, with 6 bases separating them. Germline CDR1 is SEHNR and CDR2 is FQNEAQ (reference sequence). The CDR3 runs 12 residues. For the CDR3, the DNA is TGTGCCAGCAGGACAGACTCCTACGAGCAGTACTTC. It specifies CASRTDSYEQYF.

The rearrangement uses TRBV28 and TRBJ2-3; 9 positions match TRBD2. The CDR3 has 15 residues. V dropped 4 bases and J dropped 2; count of bases not matched to a gene: 4. Germline CDR1 reads MDHEN; CDR2 reads SYDVKM. CDR3 coding DNA: TGTGCCAGCAGTTCTAGCGGGACCCACACAGATACGCAGTATTTT. It specifies CASSSSGTHTDTQYF.

This clone came up once. This chain uses TRBV6-5 with TRBJ2-2, with D tentatively TRBD2 (5 bases). Germline V gene lookup returns CDR1 MNHEY and CDR2 SVGAGI. The CDR3 contains 15 residues. Trimming cost V 4 bases and J 3 bases, with 12 bases left between them. CDR3 amino acids: CASSLRGSDTGELFF. The CDR3 coding sequence is TGTGCCAGCAGTTTGAGAGGGTCGGACACCGGGGAGCTGTTTTTT.

The rearrangement links TRBV19 to TRBJ2-5; 9 bases are shared with TRBD2. The germline V gene encodes CDR1 LNHDA and CDR2 SQIVND (reference sequence). Germline trimming cut 1 base from V and 5 bases from J; bases unmatched to any gene: 2. The CDR3 totals 14 residues. The CDR3 nucleotides read TGTGCCAGTAGTATAGGCGGGAGGGGCGAGACCCAGTACTTC. This gives the protein CASSIGGRGETQYF. The full variable domain, its missing parts supplied by reference TRBV19 and TRBJ2-5, is DGGITQSPKYLFRKEGQNVTLSCEQNLNHDAMYWYRQDPGQGLRLIYYSQIVNDFQKGDIAEGYSVSREKKESFPLTVTSAQKNPTAFYLCASSIGGRGETQYFGPGTRLLVL.

This chain links TRBV19 with TRBJ2-7; D gene unclear. Trimming shortened V by 1 base and J by 4 bases, and 11 bases separated the two germline ends. Per the germline V gene, CDR1 is LNHDA and CDR2 is SQIVND (reference sequence). The CDR3 is 14 amino acids. CDR3 in amino acids: CASSIALSSYEQYF. In DNA, the CDR3 is TGTGCCAGTAGTATAGCATTGTCTTCATACGAGCAGTACTTC.

The chain carries TRBV5-1 and TRBJ1-5; maybe TRBD1 (5 bases). This CDR3 spans 15 amino acids. Germline assignment: CDR1 SGHRS and CDR2 YFSETQ. V was pared by 0 bases and J by 0 bases, with 7 bases between. CDR3 in amino acids: CASSLGQYSNQPQHF. DNA of the CDR3: TGCGCCAGCAGCTTGGGACAGTATAGCAATCAGCCCCAGCATTTT.

The rearrangement joins TRBV4-1 to TRBJ2-7; TRBD2 agrees at 9 bases. From germline, CDR1 is MGHRA and CDR2 YSYEKL. This CDR3 has 18 residues. V shed 3 bases and J 2 bases; nucleotides not matched to a gene: 14. The CDR3 is CASSHPVLGAGGAYEQYF. Written as DNA, the CDR3 is TGCGCCAGCAGCCATCCGGTCCTCGGGGCGGGAGGGGCCTACGAGCAGTACTTC.

This clone was counted a single time. CDR3 in DNA: TGTGCCAGCAGCCTGAATACACTAGCTGACGAGCAGTACTTC. Protein sequence: CASSLNTLADEQYF. The gene calls are TRBV14 and TRBJ2-7, with D tentatively TRBD2 (6 bases). Germline V lookup: CDR1 SGHDN, CDR2 FVKESK. V shed 4 bases and J shed 5 bases, with 15 bases lying between them. This CDR3 comprises 14 residues. Full variable domain (rest looked up from reference TRBV14 and TRBJ2-7): EAGVTQFPSHSVIEKGQTVTLRCDPISGHDNLYWYRRVMGKEIKFLLHFVKESKQDESGMPNNRFLAERTGGTYSTLKVQPAELEDSGVYFCASSLNTLADEQYFGPGTRLTVT.

The chain employs TRBV27 and TRBJ2-1, with 10 bases that match TRBD2. The CDR3 is 16 amino acids. V was clipped by 2 bases and J by 9 bases; unmatched bases: 10. Germline lookup yields CDR1 MNHEY and CDR2 SMNVEV (reference sequence). CDR3 amino acids: CASSLPPSGSQGEQFF. CDR3 DNA sequence: TGTGCCAGCAGTTTACCTCCTAGCGGGAGTCAAGGTGAGCAGTTCTTC.

This sequence joins TRBV14 and TRBJ2-2, with 9 bases lining up with TRBD2. The V segment lost 4 bases and the J segment 3 bases; nucleotides outside the gene matches: 3. In germline, CDR1 is SGHDN, CDR2 FVKESK. This CDR3 is 15 amino acids long. The CDR3 sequence: CASSLIAGDTGELFF. The CDR3 bases are TGTGCCAGCAGCCTTATAGCGGGAGACACCGGGGAGCTGTTTTTT.

The rearrangement uses TRBV28 and TRBJ2-1; D is unclear. V was shortened by 5 bases and J by 4 bases, with 3 bases between the two germline ends. CDR1 is MDHEN, CDR2 SYDVKM, per germline. The length of the CDR3 is 11 residues. CDR3 residues: CASSPYNEQFF. The CDR3, as DNA: TGTGCCAGCAGTCCGTACAATGAGCAGTTCTTC.

The chain has TRBV11-3 and TRBJ2-7, with TRBD2 matching 7 bases. This CDR3 region has 15 residues. The V and J ends lost 3 bases and 0 bases, in that order; junction bases with no gene match: 5. Germline CDR1 SGHNT, CDR2 YENEEA. The chain's CDR3 is CASSFFRGSSYEQYV. The CDR3 nucleotides read TGTGCCAGCAGCTTCTTTCGCGGGAGCTCCTACGAGCAGTACGTC.

The V call is TRBV27, the J call TRBJ2-7; D is unclear. The length of the CDR3 is 14 residues. Trimming removed 5 bases from V and 3 bases from J, with 14 bases in between. The germline CDR1 and CDR2 sequences are MNHEY and SMNVEV (reference sequence). The CDR3 spells CASSPPGVHYEQYF. CDR3 DNA sequence: TGTGCCAGCAGTCCACCGGGTGTCCACTACGAGCAGTACTTC.

The genes are TRBV5-1 and TRBJ2-1; D not resolved. Trimming pared 0 bases from V and 10 bases from J, leaving 14 bases between. Germline CDR1 reads SGHRS; CDR2 reads YFSETQ. The CDR3 has 14 amino acids. The CDR3 nucleotides read TGCGCCAGCAGCTTGGCAGACCCACGCAAGGAGCAGTTCTTC. It yields the protein CASSLADPRKEQFF.

The genes are TRBV5-6 and TRBJ2-7; 11 positions agree with TRBD2. Germline-derived CDR1 and CDR2 are SGHDT and YYEEEE. Losses at the gene ends were 1 base for V and 1 base for J; bases not matched to a gene: 4. The CDR3 totals 16 residues. The CDR3 bases are TGTGCCAGCAGCTTGAGACTAGCGGGACCTTCCTACGAGCAGTACGTC. Encoded protein: CASSLRLAGPSYEQYV.

The chain uses TRBV6-5 and TRBJ2-5; 7 bases fit TRBD2. The germline CDR1 and CDR2 sequences are MNHEY and SVGAGI. The CDR3 is 13 amino acids. The V segment lost 6 bases and the J segment 5 bases; nucleotides outside the gene matches: 6. CDR3 region: CASSEWTRETQYF. The CDR3 nucleotides are TGTGCCAGCAGCGAATGGACTAGGGAGACCCAGTACTTC.

The CDR3 DNA sequence: TGTGCCAGCAGCGACGGGGAGTGGGCAGATACGCAGTATTTT. As protein: CASSDGEWADTQYF. This chain links TRBV5-8 with TRBJ2-3, with D perhaps matching TRBD2 (5 bases). The CDR3 is made up of 14 amino acids. Germline CDR1 reads SGHTS; CDR2 reads YDEGEE. Between the trimmed V and J ends, which lost 4 bases and 4 bases, there was a span of 13 bases.